This T cell receptor beta chain was captured in a study of blood T cell repertoires in COVID-19. Concerning this clone: The same CDR3 arises from other DNA sequences in this sample as well.

Data came from immunoSEQ multiplex PCR; TCRdb stores just in-frame clones and leaves some out. The data show about 200,000 clones, 70% to 85% seen once. Two negative PCRs, clearance, or symptom resolution characterized the recovered Cohort 3 donors. This receptor was obtained from a man aged 35 to 55 who had recovered from COVID-19. The specimen was PBMCs or T cells enriched from blood (not recorded which).

Here the CDR3 reads CASSPTGTGYTF. CDR3 DNA: TGTGCCAGCAGTCCGACAGGTACTGGCTACACCTTC. V is TRBV27 and J is TRBJ1-2, with D possibly TRBD1 on 6 matching bases. In germline, CDR1 is MNHEY, CDR2 SMNVEV (reference sequence). Trimming took 5 bases from V and 7 from J, leaving 11 bases between them. The CDR3 is 12 residues long.